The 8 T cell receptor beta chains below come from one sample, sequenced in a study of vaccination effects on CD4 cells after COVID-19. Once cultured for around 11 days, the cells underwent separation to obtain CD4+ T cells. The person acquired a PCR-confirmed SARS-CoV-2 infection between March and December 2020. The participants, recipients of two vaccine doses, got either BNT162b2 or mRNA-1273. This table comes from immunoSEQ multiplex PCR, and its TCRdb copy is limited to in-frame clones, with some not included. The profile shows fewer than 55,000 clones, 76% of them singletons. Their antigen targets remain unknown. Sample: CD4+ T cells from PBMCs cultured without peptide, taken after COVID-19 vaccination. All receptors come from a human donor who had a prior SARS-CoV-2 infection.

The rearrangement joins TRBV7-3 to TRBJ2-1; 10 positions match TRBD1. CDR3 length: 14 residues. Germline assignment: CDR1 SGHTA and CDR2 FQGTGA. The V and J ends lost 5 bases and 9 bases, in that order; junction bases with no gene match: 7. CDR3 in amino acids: CASSPPGQGSEQFF. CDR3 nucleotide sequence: TGTGCCAGCAGCCCACCGGGACAGGGGAGTGAGCAGTTCTTC.

The CDR3 DNA sequence: TGTGCCAGCAGCCATATCTACAACAGGCAAACTAACTATGGCTACACCTTC. Its protein is CASSHIYNRQTNYGYTF. The J gene is TRBJ1-2, the V gene TRBV7-2, with D perhaps TRBD1 (5 bases). Between the trimmed V and J ends, which lost 5 bases and 0 bases, there was a span of 19 bases. The germline V gene encodes CDR1 SGHTA and CDR2 FQGNSA. The CDR3 runs 17 residues. The whole variable domain, filled in from reference TRBV7-2 and TRBJ1-2, reads GAGVSQSPSNKVTEKGKDVELRCDPISGHTALYWYRQSLGQGLEFLIYFQGNSAPDKSGLPSDRFSAERTGGSVSTLTIQRTQQEDSAVYLCASSHIYNRQTNYGYTFGSGTRLTVV.

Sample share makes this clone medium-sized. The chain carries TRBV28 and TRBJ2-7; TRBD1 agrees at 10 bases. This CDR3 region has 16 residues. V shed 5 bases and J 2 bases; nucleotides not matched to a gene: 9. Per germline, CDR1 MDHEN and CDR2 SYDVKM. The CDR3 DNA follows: TGTGCCAGCAGTATTTTACCGGGACAGGGGACCTACGAGCAGTACTTC. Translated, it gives CASSILPGQGTYEQYF. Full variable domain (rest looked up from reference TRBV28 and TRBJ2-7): DVKVTQSSRYLVKRTGEKVFLECVQDMDHENMFWYRQDPGLGLRLIYFSYDVKMKEKGDIPEGYSVSREKKERFSLILESASTNQTSMYLCASSILPGQGTYEQYFGPGTRLTVT.

CDR3 nucleotide sequence: TGTGCCAGCAGCTTTTCAGGGGGAGGGGATGAAAAACTGTTTTTT. It encodes CASSFSGGGDEKLFF. The genes are TRBV7-9 and TRBJ1-4, with 7 bases identical to TRBD1. CDR1 SEHNR and CDR2 FQNEAQ come from the germline V gene (reference sequence). The ends lost 3 bases at V and 6 bases at J; junction bases unmatched: 7. This CDR3 is 15 amino acids long.

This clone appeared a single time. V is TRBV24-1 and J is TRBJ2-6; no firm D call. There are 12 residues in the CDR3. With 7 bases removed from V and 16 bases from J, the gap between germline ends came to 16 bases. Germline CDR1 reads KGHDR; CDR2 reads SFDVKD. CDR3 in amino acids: CATRGPEGQLTF. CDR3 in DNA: TGTGCCACCAGAGGCCCAGAAGGCCAGCTGACTTTC.

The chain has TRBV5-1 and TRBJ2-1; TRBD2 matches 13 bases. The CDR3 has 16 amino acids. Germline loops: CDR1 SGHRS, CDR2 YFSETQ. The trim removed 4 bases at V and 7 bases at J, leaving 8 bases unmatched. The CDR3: CASSIPTSGGLNEQFF. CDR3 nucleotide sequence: TGCGCCAGCAGCATACCGACTAGCGGGGGGTTAAATGAGCAGTTCTTC.

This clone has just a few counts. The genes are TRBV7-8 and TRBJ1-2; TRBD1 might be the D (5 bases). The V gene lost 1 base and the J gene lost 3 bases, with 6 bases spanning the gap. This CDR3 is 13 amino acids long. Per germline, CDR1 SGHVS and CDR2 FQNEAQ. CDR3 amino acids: CASSLGQYYGYTF. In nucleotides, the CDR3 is TGTGCCAGCAGCTTAGGACAGTACTATGGCTACACCTTC.

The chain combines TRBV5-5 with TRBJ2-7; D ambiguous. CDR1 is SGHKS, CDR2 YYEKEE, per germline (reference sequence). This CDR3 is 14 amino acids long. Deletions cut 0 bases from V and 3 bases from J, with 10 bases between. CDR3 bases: TGTGCCAGCAGCTTGGCCTTTGTGGGCTACGAGCAGTACTTC. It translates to CASSLAFVGYEQYF. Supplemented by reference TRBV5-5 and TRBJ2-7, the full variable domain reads DAGVTQSPTHLIKTRGQQVTLRCSPISGHKSVSWYQQVLGQGPQFIFQYYEKEERGRGNFPDRFSARQFPNYSSELNVNALLLGDSALYLCASSLAFVGYEQYFGPGTRLTVT.